This T cell receptor (beta chain) emerged from a study of cytomegalovirus exposure and HLA in healthy donors. With 0 bases clipped from V and 0 bases from J, the junction kept 5 bases outside the gene matches. Germline lookup yields CDR1 MNHEY and CDR2 SVGAGI. This CDR3 has 16 residues. Use of 60 Vbeta and 13 Jbeta primers characterized the PCR. TCRdb's copy holds only in-frame clones and misses some; the assay was immunoSEQ multiplex PCR. This sample has a few hundred thousand clones, with around 90% found just once. Points from the study as a whole: Reported findings show TCR beta sequences accurately forecast HLA-A and HLA-B alleles in most subjects. In a later analysis, HLA-C alleles had the fewest associated TCRs, DRB1 alleles the most. In an earlier analysis, in several hundred donors, most V segments appeared productive either ~90% or ~30% of the time. The authors later found HLA-associated TCR beta chains more clonally expanded than equally common others.

To note about this clone: The antigen is undetermined.

The clonotype originates from a young woman in good health and CMV-seronegative. Material for sequencing was PBMCs. The gene calls are TRBV6-5 and TRBJ2-7, with TRBD1 matching over 7 bases. Here the CDR3 DNA reads TGTGCCAGCAGTTACTCGCCGGGACAGCACTCCTACGAGCAGTACTTC. This codes for CASSYSPGQHSYEQYF.